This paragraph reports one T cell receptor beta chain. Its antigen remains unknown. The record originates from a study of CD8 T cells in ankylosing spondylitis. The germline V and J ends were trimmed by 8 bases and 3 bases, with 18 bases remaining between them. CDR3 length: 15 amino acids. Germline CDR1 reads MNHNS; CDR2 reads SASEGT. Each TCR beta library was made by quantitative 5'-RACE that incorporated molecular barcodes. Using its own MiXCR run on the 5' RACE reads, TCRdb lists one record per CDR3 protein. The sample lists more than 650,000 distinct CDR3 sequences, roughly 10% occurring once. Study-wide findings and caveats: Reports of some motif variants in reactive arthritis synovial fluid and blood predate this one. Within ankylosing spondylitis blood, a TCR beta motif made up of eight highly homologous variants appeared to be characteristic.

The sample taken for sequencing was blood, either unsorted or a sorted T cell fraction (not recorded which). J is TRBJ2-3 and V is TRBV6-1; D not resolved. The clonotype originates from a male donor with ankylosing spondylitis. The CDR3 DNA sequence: TGTGCCAGCTCCTTATATCCGTTTGGAACAGATACGCAGTATTTT. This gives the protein CASSLYPFGTDTQYF.